The clone carrying this TCR beta chain was recorded only once. Its matching antigen is unknown. The data originate from a study of graft-versus-host responses after intestinal transplantation. Background on the study: Multivisceral, liver-intestinal, or isolated intestinal transplants were given to recipients.

The study's findings and limits: Recipient marrow held GvH clones, some first seen in ileum or blood. The study found high graft-versus-host to host-versus-graft clonal ratios in allografts of patients with graft-donor T cell macrochimerism.

The CDR3 length is 15 residues. Germline assignment: CDR1 SGHNT and CDR2 YYREEE (reference sequence). V dropped 0 bases and J dropped 9; count of bases not matched to a gene: 5. Only in-frame clones appear in the TCRdb table, and some are missing; sequencing was by immunoSEQ multiplex PCR. The sample lists some 70,000 clones; just under 95% were seen once. This TCR was sampled from a human patient who received an intestinal transplant, so some T cells may come from the graft donor. V usage is TRBV5-4 and J usage is TRBJ2-3, with 12 bases identical to TRBD2. The sample here was bone marrow, taken roughly 110 weeks after intestinal transplantation. The CDR3 here is CASSLGLAGGWTQYF. The CDR3 DNA reads TGTGCCAGCAGCTTGGGGCTAGCGGGGGGGTGGACGCAGTATTTT.